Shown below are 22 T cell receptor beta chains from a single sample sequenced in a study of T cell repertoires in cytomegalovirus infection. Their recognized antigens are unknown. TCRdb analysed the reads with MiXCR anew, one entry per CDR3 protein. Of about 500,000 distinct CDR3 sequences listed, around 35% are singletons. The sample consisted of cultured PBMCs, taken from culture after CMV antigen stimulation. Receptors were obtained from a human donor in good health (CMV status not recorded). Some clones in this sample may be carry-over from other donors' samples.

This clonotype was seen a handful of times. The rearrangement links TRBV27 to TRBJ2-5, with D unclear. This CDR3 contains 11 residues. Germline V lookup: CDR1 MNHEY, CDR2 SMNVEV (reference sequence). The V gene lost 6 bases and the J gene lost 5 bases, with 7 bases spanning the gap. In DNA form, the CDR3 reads TGTGCCAGCAGGGATTGGGAGACCCAGTACTTC. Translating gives CASRDWETQYF.

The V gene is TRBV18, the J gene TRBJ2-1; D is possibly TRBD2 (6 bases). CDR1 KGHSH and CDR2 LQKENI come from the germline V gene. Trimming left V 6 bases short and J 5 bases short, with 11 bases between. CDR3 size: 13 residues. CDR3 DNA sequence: TGTGCCAGCTCGCGGGACCCCAACAATGAGCAGTTCTTC. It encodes CASSRDPNNEQFF.

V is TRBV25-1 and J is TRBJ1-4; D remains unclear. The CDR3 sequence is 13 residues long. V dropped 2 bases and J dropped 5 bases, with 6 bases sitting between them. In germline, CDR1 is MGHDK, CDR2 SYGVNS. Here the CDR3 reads CASSEIGNEKLFF. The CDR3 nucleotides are TGTGCCAGCAGTGAAATCGGGAATGAAAAACTGTTTTTT.

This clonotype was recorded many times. CDR3: CASSLGTSGGELFF. CDR3 coding DNA: TGTGCCAGCAGCTTAGGGACTAGCGGCGGGGAGCTGTTTTTT. The chain is built from TRBV7-8 and TRBJ2-2; TRBD2 agrees at 10 bases. J gave up 7 bases and V 1 base, and 0 bases lay outside the gene matches. This CDR3 region has 14 residues. Germline CDR1 SGHVS, CDR2 FQNEAQ.

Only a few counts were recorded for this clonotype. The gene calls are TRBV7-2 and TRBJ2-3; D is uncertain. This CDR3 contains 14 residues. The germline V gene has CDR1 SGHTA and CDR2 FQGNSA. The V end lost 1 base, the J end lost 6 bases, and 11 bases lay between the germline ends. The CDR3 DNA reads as TGTGCCAGCAGCTTAGTGGTGGGTTGGGATACGCAGTATTTT. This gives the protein CASSLVVGWDTQYF.

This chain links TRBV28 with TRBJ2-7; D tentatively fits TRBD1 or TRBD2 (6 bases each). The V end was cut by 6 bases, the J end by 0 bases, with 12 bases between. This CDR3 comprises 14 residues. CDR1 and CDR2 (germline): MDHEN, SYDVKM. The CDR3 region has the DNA TGTGCCAGCAGAAGAGGGGGGAGCTCCTACGAGCAGTACGTC. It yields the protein CASRRGGSSYEQYV.

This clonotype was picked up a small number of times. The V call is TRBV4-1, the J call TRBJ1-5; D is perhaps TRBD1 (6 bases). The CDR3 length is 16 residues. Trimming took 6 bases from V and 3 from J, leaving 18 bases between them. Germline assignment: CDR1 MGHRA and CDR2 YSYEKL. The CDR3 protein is CASRSLLGGLNQPQHF. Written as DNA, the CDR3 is TGCGCCAGCAGATCACTACTCGGGGGGCTCAATCAGCCCCAGCATTTT.

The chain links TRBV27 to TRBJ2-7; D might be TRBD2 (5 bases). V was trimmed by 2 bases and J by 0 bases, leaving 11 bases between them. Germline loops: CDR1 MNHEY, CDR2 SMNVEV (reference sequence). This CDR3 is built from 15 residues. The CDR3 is CASSLQLESSYEQYF. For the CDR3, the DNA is TGTGCCAGCAGTTTACAACTAGAGAGCTCCTACGAGCAGTACTTC.

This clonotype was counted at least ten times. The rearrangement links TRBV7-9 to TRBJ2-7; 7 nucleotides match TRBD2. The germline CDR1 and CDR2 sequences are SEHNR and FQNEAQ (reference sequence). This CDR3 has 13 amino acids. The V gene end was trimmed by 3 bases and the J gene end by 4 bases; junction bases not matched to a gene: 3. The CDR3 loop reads CASSFGAGYEQYF. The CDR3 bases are TGTGCCAGCAGCTTCGGAGCGGGGTACGAGCAGTACTTC. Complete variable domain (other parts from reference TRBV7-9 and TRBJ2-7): DTGVSQNPRHKITKRGQNVTFRCDPISEHNRLYWYRQTLGQGPEFLTYFQNEAQLEKSRLLSDRFSAERPKGSFSTLEIQRTEQGDSAMYLCASSFGAGYEQYFGPGTRLTVT.

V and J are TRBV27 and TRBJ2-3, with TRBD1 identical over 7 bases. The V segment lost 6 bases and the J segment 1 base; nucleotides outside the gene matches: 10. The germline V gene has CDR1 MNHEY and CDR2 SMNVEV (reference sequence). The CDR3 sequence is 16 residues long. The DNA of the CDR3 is TGTGCCAGCAGCCATACAGGGGTCGAGGGCACAGATACGCAGTATTTT. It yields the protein CASSHTGVEGTDTQYF.

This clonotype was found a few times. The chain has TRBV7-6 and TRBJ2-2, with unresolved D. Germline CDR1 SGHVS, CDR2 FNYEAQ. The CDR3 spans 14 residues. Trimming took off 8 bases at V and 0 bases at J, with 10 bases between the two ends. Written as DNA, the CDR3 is TGTGCCAGCTTTGATCAGGCGAACACCGGGGAGCTGTTTTTT. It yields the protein CASFDQANTGELFF.

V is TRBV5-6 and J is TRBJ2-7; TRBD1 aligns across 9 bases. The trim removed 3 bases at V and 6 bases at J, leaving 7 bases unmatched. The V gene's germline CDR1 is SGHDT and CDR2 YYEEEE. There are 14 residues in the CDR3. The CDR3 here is CASSSTGTGREQYV. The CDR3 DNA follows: TGTGCCAGCAGCTCGACCGGGACAGGGCGCGAGCAGTACGTC.

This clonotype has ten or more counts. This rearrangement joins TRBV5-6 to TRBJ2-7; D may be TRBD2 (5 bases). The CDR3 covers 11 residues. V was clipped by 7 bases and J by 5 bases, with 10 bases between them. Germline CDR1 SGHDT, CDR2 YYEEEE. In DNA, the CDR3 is TGTGCCAGCCGCCTCGGGGACGAGCAGTACTTC. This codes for CASRLGDEQYF.

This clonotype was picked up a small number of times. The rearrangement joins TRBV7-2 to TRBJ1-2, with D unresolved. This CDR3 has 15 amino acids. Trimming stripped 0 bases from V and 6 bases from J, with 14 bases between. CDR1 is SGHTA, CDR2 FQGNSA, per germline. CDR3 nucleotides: TGTGCCAGCAGCTTAGCCCCGCAAGAGATTGATGGCTACACCTTC. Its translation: CASSLAPQEIDGYTF.

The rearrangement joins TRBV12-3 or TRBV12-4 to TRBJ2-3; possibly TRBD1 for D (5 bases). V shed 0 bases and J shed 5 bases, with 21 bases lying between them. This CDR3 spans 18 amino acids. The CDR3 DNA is TGTGCCAGCAGTTTAGCGCTGTTGGGGCTCCCCTGGCAAGATACGCAGTATTTT. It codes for CASSLALLGLPWQDTQYF.

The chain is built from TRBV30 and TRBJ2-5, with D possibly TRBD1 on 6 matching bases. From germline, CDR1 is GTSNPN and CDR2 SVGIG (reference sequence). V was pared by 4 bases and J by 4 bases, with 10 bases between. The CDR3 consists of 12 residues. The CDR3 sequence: CAWNRARETQYF. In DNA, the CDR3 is TGTGCCTGGAACAGGGCCCGAGAGACCCAGTACTTC.

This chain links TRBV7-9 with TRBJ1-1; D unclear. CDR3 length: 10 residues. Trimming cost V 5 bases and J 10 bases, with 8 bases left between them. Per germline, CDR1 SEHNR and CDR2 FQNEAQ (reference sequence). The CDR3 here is CASSRQGAFF. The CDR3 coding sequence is TGTGCCAGCAGCCGACAAGGAGCTTTCTTT.

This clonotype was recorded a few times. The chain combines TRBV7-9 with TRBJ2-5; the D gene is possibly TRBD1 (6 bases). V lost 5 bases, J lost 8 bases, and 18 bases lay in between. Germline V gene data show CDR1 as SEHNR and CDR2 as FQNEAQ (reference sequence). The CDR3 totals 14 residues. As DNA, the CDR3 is TGTGCCAGCAGCCCCCGGACAGTACAAAAAACCCAGTACTTC. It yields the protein CASSPRTVQKTQYF.

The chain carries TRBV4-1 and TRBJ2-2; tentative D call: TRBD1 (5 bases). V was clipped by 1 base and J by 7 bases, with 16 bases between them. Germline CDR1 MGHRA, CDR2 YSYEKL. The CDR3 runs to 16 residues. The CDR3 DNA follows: TGCGCCAGCAGCCAAGGGGCAGGGTACGACGGCGGGGAGCTGTTTTTT. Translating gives CASSQGAGYDGGELFF.

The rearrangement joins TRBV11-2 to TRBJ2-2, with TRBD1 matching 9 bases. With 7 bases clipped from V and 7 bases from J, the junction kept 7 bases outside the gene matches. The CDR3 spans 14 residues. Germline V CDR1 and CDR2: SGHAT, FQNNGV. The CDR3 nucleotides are TGTGCCAGCAATCCGGGACAGGGTTTCGGGGAGCTGTTTTTT. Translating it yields CASNPGQGFGELFF. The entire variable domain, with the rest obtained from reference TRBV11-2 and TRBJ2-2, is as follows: EAGVAQSPRYKIIEKRQSVAFWCNPISGHATLYWYQQILGQGPKLLIQFQNNGVVDDSQLPKDRFSAERLKGVDSTLKIQPAKLEDSAVYLCASNPGQGFGELFFGEGSRLTVL.

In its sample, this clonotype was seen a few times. CDR3 nucleotides: TGTGCCAGCAGCTTAGTACGTAGTCTGATAGATCAAGAGACCCAGTACTTC. Translation: CASSLVRSLIDQETQYF. The V gene is TRBV11-2, the J gene TRBJ2-5; D unclear. With 1 base removed from V and 2 bases from J, the gap between germline ends came to 17 bases. The CDR3 spans 17 residues. CDR1 SGHAT and CDR2 FQNNGV come from the germline V gene.

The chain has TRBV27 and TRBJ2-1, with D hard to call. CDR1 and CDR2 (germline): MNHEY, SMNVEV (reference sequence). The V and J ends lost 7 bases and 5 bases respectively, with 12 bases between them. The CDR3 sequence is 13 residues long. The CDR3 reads CASTSLSDNEQFF. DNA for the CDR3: TGTGCCAGCACCTCCTTGTCTGACAATGAGCAGTTCTTC.